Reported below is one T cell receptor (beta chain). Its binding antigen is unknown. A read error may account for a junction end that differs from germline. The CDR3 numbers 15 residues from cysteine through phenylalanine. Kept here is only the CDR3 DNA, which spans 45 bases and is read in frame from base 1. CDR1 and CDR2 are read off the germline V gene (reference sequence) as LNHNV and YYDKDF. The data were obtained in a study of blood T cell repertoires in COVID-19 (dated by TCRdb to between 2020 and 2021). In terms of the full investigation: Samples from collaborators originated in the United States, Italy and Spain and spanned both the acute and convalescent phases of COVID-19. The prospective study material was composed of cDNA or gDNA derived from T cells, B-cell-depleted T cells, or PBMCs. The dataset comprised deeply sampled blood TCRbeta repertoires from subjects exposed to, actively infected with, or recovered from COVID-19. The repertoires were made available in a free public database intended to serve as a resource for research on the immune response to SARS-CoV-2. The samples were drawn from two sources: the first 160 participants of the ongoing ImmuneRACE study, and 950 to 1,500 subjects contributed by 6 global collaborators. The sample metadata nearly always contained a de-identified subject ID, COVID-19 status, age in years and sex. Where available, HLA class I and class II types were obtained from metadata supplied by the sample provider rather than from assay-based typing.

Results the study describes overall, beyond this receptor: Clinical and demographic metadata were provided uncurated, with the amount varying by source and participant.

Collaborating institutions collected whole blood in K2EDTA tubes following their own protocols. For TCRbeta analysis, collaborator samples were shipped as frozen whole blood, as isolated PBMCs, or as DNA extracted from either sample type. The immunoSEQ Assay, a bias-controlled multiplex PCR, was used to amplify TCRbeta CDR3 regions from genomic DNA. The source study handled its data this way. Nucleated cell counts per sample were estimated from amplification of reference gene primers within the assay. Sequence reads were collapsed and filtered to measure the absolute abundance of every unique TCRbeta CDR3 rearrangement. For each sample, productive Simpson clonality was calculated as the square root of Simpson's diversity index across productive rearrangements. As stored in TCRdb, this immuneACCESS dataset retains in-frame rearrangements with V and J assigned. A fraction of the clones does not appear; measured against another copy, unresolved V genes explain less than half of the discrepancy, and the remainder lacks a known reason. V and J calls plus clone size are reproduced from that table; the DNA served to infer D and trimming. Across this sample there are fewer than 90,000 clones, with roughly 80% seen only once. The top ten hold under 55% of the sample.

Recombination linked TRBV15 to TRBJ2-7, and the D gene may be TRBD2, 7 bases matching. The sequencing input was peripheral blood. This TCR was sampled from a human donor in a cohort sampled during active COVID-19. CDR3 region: CATSRGGGASHEQYF. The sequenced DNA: TGTGCCACCAGCAGAGGGGGGGGCGCCTCCCACGAGCAGTACTTC. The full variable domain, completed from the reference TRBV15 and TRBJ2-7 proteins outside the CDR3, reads DAMVIQNPRYQVTQFGKPVTLSCSQTLNHNVMYWYQQKSSQAPKLLFHYYDKDFNNEADTPDNFQSRRPNTSFCFLDIRSPGLGDTAMYLCATSRGGGASHEQYFGPGTRLTVT.